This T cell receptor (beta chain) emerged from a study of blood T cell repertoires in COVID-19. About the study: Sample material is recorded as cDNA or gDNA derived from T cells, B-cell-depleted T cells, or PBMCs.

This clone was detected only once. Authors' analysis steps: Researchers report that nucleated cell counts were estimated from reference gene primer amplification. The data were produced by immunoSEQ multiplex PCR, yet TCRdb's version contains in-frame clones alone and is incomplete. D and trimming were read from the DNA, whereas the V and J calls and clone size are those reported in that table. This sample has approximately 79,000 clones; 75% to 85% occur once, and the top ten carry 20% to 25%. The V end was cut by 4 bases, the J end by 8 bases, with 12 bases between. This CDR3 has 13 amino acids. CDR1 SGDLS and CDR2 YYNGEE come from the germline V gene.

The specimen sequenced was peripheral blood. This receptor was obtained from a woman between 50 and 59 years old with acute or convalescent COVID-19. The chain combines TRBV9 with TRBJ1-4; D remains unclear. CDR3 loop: CASSRGPQEKLFF. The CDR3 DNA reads TGTGCCAGCAGCCGCGGCCCGCAAGAAAAACTGTTTTTT. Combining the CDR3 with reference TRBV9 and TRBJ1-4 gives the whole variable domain DSGVTQTPKHLITATGQRVTLRCSPRSGDLSVYWYQQSLDQGLQFLIQYYNGEERAKGNILERFSAQQFPDLHSELNLSSLELGDSALYFCASSRGPQEKLFFGSGTQLSVL.